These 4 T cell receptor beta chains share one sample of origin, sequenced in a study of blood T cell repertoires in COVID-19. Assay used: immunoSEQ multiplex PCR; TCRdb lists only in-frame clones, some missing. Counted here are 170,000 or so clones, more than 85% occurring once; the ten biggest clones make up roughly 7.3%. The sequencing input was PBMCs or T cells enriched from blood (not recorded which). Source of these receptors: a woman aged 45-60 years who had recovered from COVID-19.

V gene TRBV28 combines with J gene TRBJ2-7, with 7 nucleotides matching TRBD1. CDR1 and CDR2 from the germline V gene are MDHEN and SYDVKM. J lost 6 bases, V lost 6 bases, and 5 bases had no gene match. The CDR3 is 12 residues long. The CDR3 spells CASRRSGGEQYF. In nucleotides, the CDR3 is TGTGCCAGCAGAAGGTCAGGGGGCGAGCAGTACTTC.

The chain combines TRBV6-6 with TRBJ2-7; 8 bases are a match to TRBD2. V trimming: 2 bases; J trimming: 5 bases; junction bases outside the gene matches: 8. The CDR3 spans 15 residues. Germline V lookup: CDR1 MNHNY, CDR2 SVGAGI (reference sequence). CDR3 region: CASSYISGRGDEQYF. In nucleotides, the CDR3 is TGTGCCAGCAGTTACATCTCCGGGAGGGGCGACGAGCAGTACTTC.

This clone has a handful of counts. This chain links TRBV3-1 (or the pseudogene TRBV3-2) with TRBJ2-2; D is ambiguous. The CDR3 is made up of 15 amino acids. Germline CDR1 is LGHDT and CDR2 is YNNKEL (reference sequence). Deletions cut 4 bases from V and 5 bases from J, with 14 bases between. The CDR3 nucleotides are TGTGCCAGCAGCCCTACCTTGGGCCCGACCGGGGAGCTGTTTTTT. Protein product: CASSPTLGPTGELFF.

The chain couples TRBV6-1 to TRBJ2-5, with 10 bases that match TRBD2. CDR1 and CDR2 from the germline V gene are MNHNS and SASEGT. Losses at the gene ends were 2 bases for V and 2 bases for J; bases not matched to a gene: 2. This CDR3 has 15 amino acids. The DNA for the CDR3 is TGTGCCAGCAGTGAACTAGCGGGAGCACAAGAGACCCAGTACTTC. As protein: CASSELAGAQETQYF.